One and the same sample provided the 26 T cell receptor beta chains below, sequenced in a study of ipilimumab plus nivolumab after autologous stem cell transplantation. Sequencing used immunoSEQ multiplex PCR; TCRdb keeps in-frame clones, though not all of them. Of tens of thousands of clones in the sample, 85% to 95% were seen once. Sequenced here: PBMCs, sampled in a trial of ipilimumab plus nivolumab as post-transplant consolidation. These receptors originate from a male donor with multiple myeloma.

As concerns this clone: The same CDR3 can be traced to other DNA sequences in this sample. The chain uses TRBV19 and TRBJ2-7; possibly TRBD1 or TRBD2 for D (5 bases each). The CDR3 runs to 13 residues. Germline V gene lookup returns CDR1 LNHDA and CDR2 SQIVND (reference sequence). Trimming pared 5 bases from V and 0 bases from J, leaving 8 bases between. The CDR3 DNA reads TGTGCCAGTAGTCCTGGGGGCTCCTACGAGCAGTACTTC. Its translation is CASSPGGSYEQYF.

CDR3 sequence: CASSVGPGGMNTEAFF. The CDR3 DNA sequence: TGTGCCAGCAGCGTGGGACCGGGGGGGATGAACACTGAAGCTTTCTTT. The V call is TRBV9, the J call TRBJ1-1; D is perhaps TRBD1 (5 bases). Germline values: CDR1 SGDLS, CDR2 YYNGEE. V was cut by 2 bases and J by 0 bases, with 14 bases left in between. This CDR3 is built from 16 residues.

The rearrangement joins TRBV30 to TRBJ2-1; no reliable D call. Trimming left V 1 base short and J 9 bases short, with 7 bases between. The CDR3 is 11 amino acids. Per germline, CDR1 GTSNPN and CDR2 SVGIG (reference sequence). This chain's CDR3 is CAWSDMSEQFF. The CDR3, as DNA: TGTGCCTGGAGTGACATGAGTGAGCAGTTCTTC.

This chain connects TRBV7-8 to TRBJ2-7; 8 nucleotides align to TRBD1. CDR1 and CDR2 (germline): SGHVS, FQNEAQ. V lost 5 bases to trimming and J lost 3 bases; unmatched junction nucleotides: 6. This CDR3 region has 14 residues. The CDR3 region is CASSLGQGGYEQYF. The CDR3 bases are TGTGCCAGCAGCCTCGGACAGGGAGGCTACGAGCAGTACTTC.

CDR3 protein: CASSRDRAGFSSPLHF. CDR3 coding DNA: TGTGCCAGCAGCCGGGACAGGGCTGGGTTTTCTTCACCCCTCCACTTT. V gene TRBV5-4 combines with J gene TRBJ1-6; TRBD1 matches 9 bases. V was clipped by 4 bases and J by 9 bases; unmatched bases: 11. Germline V gene sequence: CDR1 SGHNT, CDR2 YYREEE (reference sequence). This CDR3 region has 16 residues.

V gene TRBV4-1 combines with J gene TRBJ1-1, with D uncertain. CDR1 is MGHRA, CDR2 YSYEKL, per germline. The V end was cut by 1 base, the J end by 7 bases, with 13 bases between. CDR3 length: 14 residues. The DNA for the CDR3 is TGCGCCAGCAGCCAAGGTATAGGGAAGGGTGAAGCTTTCTTT. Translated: CASSQGIGKGEAFF.

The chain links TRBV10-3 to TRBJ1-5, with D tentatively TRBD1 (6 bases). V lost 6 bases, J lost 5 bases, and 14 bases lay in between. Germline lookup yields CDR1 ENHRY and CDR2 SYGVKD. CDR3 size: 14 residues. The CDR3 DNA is TGTGCCATCAGCCGGGGGCAGGTGGATCAGCCCCAGCATTTT. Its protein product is CAISRGQVDQPQHF.

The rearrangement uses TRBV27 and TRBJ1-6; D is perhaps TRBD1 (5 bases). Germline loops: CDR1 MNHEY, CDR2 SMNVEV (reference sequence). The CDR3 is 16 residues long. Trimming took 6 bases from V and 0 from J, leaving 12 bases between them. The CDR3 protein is CASSRTRSSYNSPLHF. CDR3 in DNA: TGTGCCAGCAGCCGGACAAGGAGCTCCTATAATTCACCCCTCCACTTT.

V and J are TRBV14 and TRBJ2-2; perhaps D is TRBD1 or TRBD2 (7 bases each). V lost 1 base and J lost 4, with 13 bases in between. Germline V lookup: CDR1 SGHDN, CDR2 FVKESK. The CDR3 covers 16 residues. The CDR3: CASSQVPGGVTGELFF. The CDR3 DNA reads TGTGCCAGCAGCCAAGTTCCAGGGGGGGTCACCGGGGAGCTGTTTTTT.

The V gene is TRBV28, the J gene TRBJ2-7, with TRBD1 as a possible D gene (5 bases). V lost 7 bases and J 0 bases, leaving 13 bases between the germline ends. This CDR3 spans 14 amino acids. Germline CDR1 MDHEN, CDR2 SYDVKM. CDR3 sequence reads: CASTEQDFSYEQYF. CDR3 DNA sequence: TGTGCCAGCACGGAACAGGATTTCTCCTACGAGCAGTACTTC.

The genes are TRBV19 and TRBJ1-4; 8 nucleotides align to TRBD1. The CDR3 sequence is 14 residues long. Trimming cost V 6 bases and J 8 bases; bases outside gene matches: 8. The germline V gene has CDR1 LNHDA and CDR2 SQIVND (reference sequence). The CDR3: CASRRTGPREKLFF. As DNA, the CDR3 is TGTGCCAGTAGAAGGACAGGGCCGAGGGAAAAACTGTTTTTT. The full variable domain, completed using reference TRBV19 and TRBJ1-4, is DGGITQSPKYLFRKEGQNVTLSCEQNLNHDAMYWYRQDPGQGLRLIYYSQIVNDFQKGDIAEGYSVSREKKESFPLTVTSAQKNPTAFYLCASRRTGPREKLFFGSGTQLSVL.

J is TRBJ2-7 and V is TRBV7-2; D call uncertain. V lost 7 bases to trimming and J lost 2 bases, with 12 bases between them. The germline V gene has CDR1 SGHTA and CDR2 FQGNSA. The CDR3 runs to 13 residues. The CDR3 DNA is TGTGCCAGCAAGGCCCCCAGAGCCTACGAGCAGTACTTC. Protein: CASKAPRAYEQYF.

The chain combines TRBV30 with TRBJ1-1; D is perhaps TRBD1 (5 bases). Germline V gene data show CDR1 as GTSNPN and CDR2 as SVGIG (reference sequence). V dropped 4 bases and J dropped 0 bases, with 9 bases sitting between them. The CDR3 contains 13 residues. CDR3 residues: CAWITRVNTEAFF. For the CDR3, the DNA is TGTGCCTGGATTACCAGGGTGAACACTGAAGCTTTCTTT.

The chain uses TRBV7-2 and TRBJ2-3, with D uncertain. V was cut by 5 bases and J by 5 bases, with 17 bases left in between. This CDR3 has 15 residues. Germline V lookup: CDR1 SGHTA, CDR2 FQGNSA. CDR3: CASSPAPLRRDTQYF. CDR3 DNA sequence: TGTGCCAGCAGCCCTGCTCCCCTCCGACGAGATACGCAGTATTTT. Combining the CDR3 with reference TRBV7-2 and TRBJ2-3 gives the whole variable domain GAGVSQSPSNKVTEKGKDVELRCDPISGHTALYWYRQSLGQGLEFLIYFQGNSAPDKSGLPSDRFSAERTGGSVSTLTIQRTQQEDSAVYLCASSPAPLRRDTQYFGPGTRLTVL.

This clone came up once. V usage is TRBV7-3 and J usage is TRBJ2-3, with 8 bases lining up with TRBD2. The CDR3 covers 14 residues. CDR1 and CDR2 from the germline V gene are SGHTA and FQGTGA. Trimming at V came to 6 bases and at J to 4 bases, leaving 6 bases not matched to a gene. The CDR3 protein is CASRESGSADTQYF. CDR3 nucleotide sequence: TGTGCCAGCAGAGAAAGCGGGAGCGCAGATACGCAGTATTTT.

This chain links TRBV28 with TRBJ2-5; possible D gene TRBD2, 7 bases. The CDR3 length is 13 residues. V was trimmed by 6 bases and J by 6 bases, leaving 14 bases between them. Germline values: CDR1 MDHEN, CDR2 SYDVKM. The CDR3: CASSTGGPKTQYF. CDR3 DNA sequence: TGTGCCAGCAGCACGGGGGGCCCGAAGACCCAGTACTTC. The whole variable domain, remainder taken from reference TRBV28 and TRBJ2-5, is DVKVTQSSRYLVKRTGEKVFLECVQDMDHENMFWYRQDPGLGLRLIYFSYDVKMKEKGDIPEGYSVSREKKERFSLILESASTNQTSMYLCASSTGGPKTQYFGPGTRLLVL.

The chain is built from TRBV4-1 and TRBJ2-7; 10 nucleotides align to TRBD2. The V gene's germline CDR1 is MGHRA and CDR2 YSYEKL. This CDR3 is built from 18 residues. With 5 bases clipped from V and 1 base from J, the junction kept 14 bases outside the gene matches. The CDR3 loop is CASSSHSPGTSVSYEQYF. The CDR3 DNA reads TGCGCCAGCAGCTCTCACTCCCCGGGGACTAGCGTTTCCTACGAGCAGTACTTC.

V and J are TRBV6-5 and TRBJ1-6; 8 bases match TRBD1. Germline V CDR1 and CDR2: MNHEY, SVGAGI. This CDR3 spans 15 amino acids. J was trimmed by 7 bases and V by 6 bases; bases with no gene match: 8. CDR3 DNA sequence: TGTGCCAGCAGCCGACAGGGGCGGCGGAATTCACCCCTCCACTTT. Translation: CASSRQGRRNSPLHF.

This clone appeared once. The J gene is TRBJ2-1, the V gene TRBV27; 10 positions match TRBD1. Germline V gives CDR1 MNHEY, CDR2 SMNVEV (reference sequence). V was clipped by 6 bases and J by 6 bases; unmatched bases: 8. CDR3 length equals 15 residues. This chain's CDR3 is CASRYRDRGSNEQFF. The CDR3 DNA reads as TGTGCCAGCAGATACCGGGACAGGGGTTCCAATGAGCAGTTCTTC.

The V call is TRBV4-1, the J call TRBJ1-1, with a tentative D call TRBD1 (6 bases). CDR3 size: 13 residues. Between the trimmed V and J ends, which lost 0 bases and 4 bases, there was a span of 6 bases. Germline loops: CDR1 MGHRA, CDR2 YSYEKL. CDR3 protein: CASSQEGATEAFF. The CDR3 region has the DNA TGCGCCAGCAGCCAAGAGGGGGCCACTGAAGCTTTCTTT.

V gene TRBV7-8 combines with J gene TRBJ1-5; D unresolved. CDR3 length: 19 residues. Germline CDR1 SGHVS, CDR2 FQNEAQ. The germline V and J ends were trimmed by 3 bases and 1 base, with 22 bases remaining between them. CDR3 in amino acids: CASSFPPASVGLSNQPQHF. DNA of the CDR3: TGTGCCAGCAGCTTCCCCCCCGCCTCAGTAGGCCTGAGCAATCAGCCCCAGCATTTT.

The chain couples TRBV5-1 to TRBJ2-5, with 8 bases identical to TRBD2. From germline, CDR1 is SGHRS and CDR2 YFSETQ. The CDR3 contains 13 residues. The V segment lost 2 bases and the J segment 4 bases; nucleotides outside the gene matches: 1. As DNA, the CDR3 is TGCGCCAGCAGCTTTCTAGCGGGAGAGACCCAGTACTTC. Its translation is CASSFLAGETQYF.

The CDR3 region is CASSPGQERELFF. The DNA for the CDR3 is TGTGCCAGCAGCCCAGGGCAGGAGCGGGAGCTGTTTTTT. V usage is TRBV7-2 and J usage is TRBJ2-2; TRBD1 might be the D (5 bases). There are 13 residues in the CDR3. Germline CDR1 and CDR2: SGHTA and FQGNSA. V lost 5 bases and J lost 9, with 13 bases in between.

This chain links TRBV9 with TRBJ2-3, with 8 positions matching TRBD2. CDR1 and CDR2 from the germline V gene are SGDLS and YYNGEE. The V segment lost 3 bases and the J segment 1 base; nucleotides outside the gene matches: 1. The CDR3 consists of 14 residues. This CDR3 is CASSDSGGTDTQYF. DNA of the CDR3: TGTGCCAGCAGCGATAGCGGGGGCACAGATACGCAGTATTTT.

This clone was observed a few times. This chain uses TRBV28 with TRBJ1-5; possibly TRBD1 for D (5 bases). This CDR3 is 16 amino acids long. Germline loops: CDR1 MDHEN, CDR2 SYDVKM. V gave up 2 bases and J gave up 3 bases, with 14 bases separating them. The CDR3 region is CASSLMRQLNNQPQHF. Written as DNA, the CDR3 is TGTGCCAGCAGTTTAATGCGACAGCTTAACAATCAGCCCCAGCATTTT. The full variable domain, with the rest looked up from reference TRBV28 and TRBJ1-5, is DVKVTQSSRYLVKRTGEKVFLECVQDMDHENMFWYRQDPGLGLRLIYFSYDVKMKEKGDIPEGYSVSREKKERFSLILESASTNQTSMYLCASSLMRQLNNQPQHFGDGTRLSIL.

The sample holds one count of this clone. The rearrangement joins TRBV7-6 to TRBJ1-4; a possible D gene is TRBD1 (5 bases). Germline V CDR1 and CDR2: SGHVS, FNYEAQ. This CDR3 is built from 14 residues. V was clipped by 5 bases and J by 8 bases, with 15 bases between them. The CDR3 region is CASSPRGVGEKLFF. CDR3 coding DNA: TGTGCCAGCAGCCCCCGAGGGGTTGGAGAAAAACTGTTTTTT.